Following are 9 T cell receptor beta chains from one sample sequenced in a study of TIL therapy for anti-PD-1-resistant metastatic lung cancer. The immunoSEQ assay was v3. Using immunoSEQ multiplex PCR, the repertoire was profiled, and TCRdb retains in-frame clones only, with some absent. The sample carries 50,000 or so clones, 70% to 85% recorded once. Time point specified: pre-treatment sample, taken before nivolumab and TIL therapy. Sequencing was performed on blood, taken at baseline. These receptors came from a woman aged 30 to 85 with non-small cell lung cancer.

For the CDR3, the DNA is TGTGCCAGCAGTTACATCGGGCGAGAGCAGTTCTTC. It is translated as CASSYIGREQFF. This sequence joins TRBV6-5 and TRBJ2-1; no clear D gene. The V end was cut by 2 bases, the J end by 10 bases, with 9 bases between. The CDR3 runs 12 residues. Germline V gene sequence: CDR1 MNHEY, CDR2 SVGAGI.

This clone was picked up one time. V usage is TRBV29-1 and J usage is TRBJ2-7; 7 bases agree with TRBD2. V gave up 5 bases and J gave up 3 bases; unmatched junction bases: 13. There are 15 residues in the CDR3. Germline V gene data show CDR1 as SQVTM and CDR2 as ANQGSEA. CDR3 region: CSVSPSSGVSYEQYF. CDR3 sequence (DNA): TGCAGCGTTAGCCCCTCCAGCGGGGTGAGCTACGAGCAGTACTTC.

The DNA of the CDR3 is TGCGCCAGCAGCTTGGATCTAGGCGACATTCAGTACTTC. Translated, it gives CASSLDLGDIQYF. V and J are TRBV5-1 and TRBJ2-4; D uncertain. The CDR3 has 13 residues. CDR1 is SGHRS, CDR2 YFSETQ, per germline. V lost 0 bases, J lost 8 bases, and 9 bases lay in between.

This rearrangement joins TRBV11-2 to TRBJ2-5; D is possibly TRBD1 or TRBD2 (5 bases each). The J call may be mistaken, given a closer DNA end match to TRBJ2-7. The CDR3 loop spans 15 amino acids. Germline V gives CDR1 SGHAT, CDR2 FQNNGV. CDR3: CASSLAGTAAYEQYF. CDR3 DNA: TGTGCCAGCAGCTTAGCCGGGACGGCCGCCTACGAGCAGTACTTC.

This sequence joins TRBV10-3 and TRBJ2-1; 14 bases line up with TRBD2. V dropped 5 bases and J dropped 8; count of bases not matched to a gene: 8. This CDR3 contains 16 residues. Looked up from germline, CDR1 is ENHRY and CDR2 is SYGVKD. CDR3 sequence reads: CAISNSGTSGRYEQFF. The CDR3 DNA follows: TGTGCCATCAGTAATTCCGGGACTAGCGGGAGATATGAGCAGTTCTTC.

This clone was seen a handful of times. This chain uses TRBV5-5 with TRBJ1-2, with D possibly matching TRBD1 (5 bases). Germline CDR1 SGHKS, CDR2 YYEKEE (reference sequence). V lost 4 bases to trimming and J lost 8 bases, with 15 bases between them. The CDR3 consists of 13 residues. The CDR3 bases are TGTGCCAGCAGCCGAGTGGGGACGGAGGGCTACACCTTC. It yields the protein CASSRVGTEGYTF.

This clone was observed a single time. The V gene is TRBV6-6, the J gene TRBJ1-1, with TRBD1 identical over 7 bases. Germline trimming cut 0 bases from V and 5 bases from J; bases unmatched to any gene: 6. The V gene's germline CDR1 is MNHNY and CDR2 SVGAGI (reference sequence). This CDR3 is built from 15 residues. CDR3 bases: TGTGCCAGCAGTTACTCACAGGGGCAAGTAACTGAAGCTTTCTTT. It specifies CASSYSQGQVTEAFF.

The gene calls are TRBV27 and TRBJ1-1; 9 nucleotides line up with TRBD1. V lost 5 bases and J lost 6; bases outside the gene matches: 10. This CDR3 region has 15 residues. Germline V gene lookup returns CDR1 MNHEY and CDR2 SMNVEV (reference sequence). For the CDR3, the DNA is TGTGCCAGCAGTGCAAGACAGGGGGGACGTTCTGAAGCTTTCTTT. Protein sequence: CASSARQGGRSEAFF.

The chain is built from TRBV2 and TRBJ1-4, with 10 bases identical to TRBD1. Trimming took 4 bases from V and 4 from J; bases not matched to a gene: 3. Germline-derived CDR1 and CDR2 are SNHLY and FYNNEI. The CDR3 extends over 15 amino acids. CDR3 in DNA: TGTGCCAGCAGTGGACAGGGGGCGGTTAATGAAAAACTGTTTTTT. It specifies CASSGQGAVNEKLFF. The entire variable domain, with the rest obtained from reference TRBV2 and TRBJ1-4, is as follows: EPEVTQTPSHQVTQMGQEVILRCVPISNHLYFYWYRQILGQKVEFLVSFYNNEISEKSEIFDDQFSVERPDGSNFTLKIRSTKLEDSAMYFCASSGQGAVNEKLFFGSGTQLSVL.